The 28 T cell receptor beta chains presented below share a single source sample, sequenced in a study of T cell repertoires in cytomegalovirus infection. TCRdb called the reads again in MiXCR, with one record for every CDR3 protein. The sample lists roughly 500,000 distinct CDR3 sequences, 16% occurring once. The sample taken for sequencing was CD8+ T cells from PBMCs. These receptors were taken from a human donor in good health (CMV status not recorded). Some clones in this sample may be carry-over from other donors' samples.

This clonotype is a singleton in its sample. The rearrangement joins TRBV27 to TRBJ2-1, with 8 bases lining up with TRBD2. The germline CDR1 and CDR2 sequences are MNHEY and SMNVEV (reference sequence). The V segment lost 3 bases and the J segment 3 bases; nucleotides outside the gene matches: 4. CDR3 length: 15 amino acids. CDR3 sequence (DNA): TGTGCCAGCAGTTTTGCGGGAGGAGACTACAATGAGCAGTTCTTC. It specifies CASSFAGGDYNEQFF.

This clonotype was seen only a few times. Here the CDR3 reads CASSVESGMGEKLFF. The CDR3 DNA reads TGTGCCAGCAGCGTAGAATCAGGGATGGGGGAAAAACTGTTTTTT. V and J are TRBV9 and TRBJ1-4; tentative D call: TRBD1 (5 bases). The CDR3 sequence is 15 residues long. The V end was cut by 0 bases, the J end by 8 bases, with 14 bases between. CDR1 and CDR2 (germline): SGDLS, YYNGEE.

The V gene is TRBV27, the J gene TRBJ2-1; no firm D call. There are 15 residues in the CDR3. Trimming removed 3 bases at V and 2 bases at J, with 11 bases between. Germline V CDR1 and CDR2: MNHEY, SMNVEV (reference sequence). CDR3 DNA sequence: TGTGCCAGCAGTTTCGTACGGAGTACCTACAATGAGCAGTTCTTC. Protein product: CASSFVRSTYNEQFF.

Points on this clonotype: Here the CDR3 omits its conserved ending phenylalanine or tryptophan, so a read error is the likely source. The gene calls are TRBV7-6 and TRBJ1-2; D is unresolved. The CDR3 length is 13 residues. V was shortened by 6 bases and J by 6 bases, with 14 bases between the two germline ends. Germline V gives CDR1 SGHVS, CDR2 FNYEAQ. The CDR3 bases are TGTGCCAGCAGTCCAGCGCGGGAGGATGGCTACACCTTA. This gives the protein CASSPAREDGYTL.

The rearrangement joins TRBV7-9 to TRBJ2-5; no definite D call. The germline V and J ends were trimmed by 0 bases and 5 bases, with 16 bases remaining between them. Germline V gene data show CDR1 as SEHNR and CDR2 as FQNEAQ (reference sequence). The CDR3 extends over 16 amino acids. CDR3: CASSLASRAPRETQYF. In nucleotides, the CDR3 is TGTGCCAGCAGCTTAGCATCCCGGGCGCCGAGGGAGACCCAGTACTTC. Supplemented by reference TRBV7-9 and TRBJ2-5, the full variable domain reads DTGVSQNPRHKITKRGQNVTFRCDPISEHNRLYWYRQTLGQGPEFLTYFQNEAQLEKSRLLSDRFSAERPKGSFSTLEIQRTEQGDSAMYLCASSLASRAPRETQYFGPGTRLLVL.

DNA for the CDR3: TGTGCCAGCAGCCAAGTCCCAATAGATATGAGAGGCACCGGGGAGCTGTTTTTT. Protein: CASSQVPIDMRGTGELFF. The chain links TRBV3-1 to TRBJ2-2; D call uncertain. The CDR3 length is 18 residues. Trimming cost V 1 base and J 4 bases, with 19 bases left between them. Germline CDR1 is LGHDT and CDR2 is YNNKEL (reference sequence).

This clonotype appeared a few times. V and J are TRBV27 and TRBJ2-7; D is perhaps TRBD1 or TRBD2 (5 bases each). CDR3 length: 15 amino acids. The V gene lost 0 bases and the J gene lost 2 bases, with 11 bases spanning the gap. In germline, CDR1 is MNHEY, CDR2 SMNVEV (reference sequence). The CDR3 DNA reads TGTGCCAGCAGTTTATCAAGGGGACCCACCTACGAGCAGTACTTC. It encodes CASSLSRGPTYEQYF.

The CDR3: CASSSTGTGDRLEQFF. The DNA for the CDR3 is TGTGCCAGCAGCTCAACCGGGACAGGGGACCGTTTAGAGCAGTTCTTC. The gene calls are TRBV11-2 and TRBJ2-1; TRBD1 agrees at 10 bases. This CDR3 contains 16 residues. The V segment lost 4 bases and the J segment 10 bases; nucleotides outside the gene matches: 13. Per the germline V gene, CDR1 is SGHAT and CDR2 is FQNNGV.

This clonotype was picked up a small number of times. V is TRBV10-3 and J is TRBJ2-5, with 8 bases lining up with TRBD2. The CDR3 contains 16 residues. The trim removed 3 bases at V and 5 bases at J, leaving 11 bases unmatched. Germline assignment: CDR1 ENHRY and CDR2 SYGVKD. CDR3 in amino acids: CAISDLGGERWETQYF. Written as DNA, the CDR3 is TGTGCCATCAGTGATCTCGGGGGGGAGAGGTGGGAGACCCAGTACTTC.

This clonotype has ten or more counts. The rearrangement links TRBV11-3 to TRBJ2-2; TRBD1 aligns across 9 bases. V shed 5 bases, J shed 3 bases, and the junction held 4 bases outside the gene matches. There are 15 residues in the CDR3. From germline, CDR1 is SGHNT and CDR2 YENEEA. This CDR3 reads CASSHRDRDTGELFF. The CDR3 DNA reads TGTGCCAGCAGCCACCGGGACAGGGACACCGGGGAGCTGTTTTTT.

This clonotype was counted ten times or more. This rearrangement joins TRBV7-9 to TRBJ2-1, with D possibly being TRBD2 (6 bases). CDR3 length equals 15 residues. With 5 bases removed from V and 0 bases from J, the gap between germline ends came to 11 bases. Germline CDR1 reads SEHNR; CDR2 reads FQNEAQ (reference sequence). The CDR3 sequence is CASSQGGISYNEQFF. CDR3 nucleotide sequence: TGTGCCAGCAGCCAAGGCGGGATCTCCTACAATGAGCAGTTCTTC.

J is TRBJ2-2 and V is TRBV20-1; 8 bases match TRBD2. Trimming removed 0 bases from V and 7 bases from J; junction bases left unmatched: 7. CDR1 and CDR2 (germline): DFQATT, SNEGSKA (reference sequence). This CDR3 is 15 amino acids long. The CDR3 sequence: CSARDPPGGDGELFF. CDR3 nucleotides: TGCAGTGCTAGAGATCCCCCGGGAGGGGACGGGGAGCTGTTTTTT.

This sequence joins TRBV9 and TRBJ1-1; a weak D match, TRBD1 (6 bases). CDR3 length: 12 residues. V lost 6 bases to trimming and J lost 9 bases, with 15 bases between them. CDR1 and CDR2 (germline): SGDLS, YYNGEE. The CDR3, as DNA: TGTGCCAGCACCCCTGCTCAGGGGCAAGCTTTCTTT. Protein product: CASTPAQGQAFF.

This clonotype was observed many times. The rearrangement links TRBV12-3 or TRBV12-4 to TRBJ2-7; D is unresolved. This CDR3 region has 11 residues. The V end was cut by 5 bases, the J end by 6 bases, with 8 bases between. The CDR3, as DNA: TGTGCCAGCAGTGCCCGTTTCGAGCAGTACTTC. Translating it yields CASSARFEQYF.

This clonotype came up many times. The chain links TRBV19 to TRBJ1-1; no definite D call. Trimming shortened V by 8 bases and J by 5 bases, and 15 bases separated the two germline ends. The CDR3 has 13 amino acids. Germline V lookup: CDR1 LNHDA, CDR2 SQIVND (reference sequence). DNA for the CDR3: TGTGCCAGTGCATCTTCCACCGGTACTGAAGCTTTCTTT. It yields the protein CASASSTGTEAFF.

This clonotype has only a few counts. The J gene is TRBJ1-5, the V gene TRBV27, with a possible D match to TRBD1 (5 bases). CDR1 and CDR2 (germline): MNHEY, SMNVEV (reference sequence). This CDR3 contains 15 residues. V gave up 3 bases and J gave up 6 bases, with 15 bases separating them. CDR3 sequence: CASSFQGSRGQPQHF. The CDR3 nucleotides read TGTGCCAGCAGTTTCCAGGGCAGTCGGGGTCAGCCCCAGCATTTT.

The V gene is TRBV25-1, the J gene TRBJ2-7, with D possibly TRBD1 on 6 matching bases. Germline lookup yields CDR1 MGHDK and CDR2 SYGVNS. The CDR3 contains 16 residues. Trimming left V 3 bases short and J 3 bases short, with 18 bases between. In DNA, the CDR3 is TGTGCCAGCAGTGATAACCCAACAGGGAATAGCTACGAGCAGTACTTC. Protein: CASSDNPTGNSYEQYF.

The rearrangement uses TRBV12-3 or TRBV12-4 and TRBJ2-3; a possible D gene is TRBD1 (6 bases). The CDR3 runs 15 residues. Trimming left V 7 bases short and J 9 bases short, with 23 bases between. CDR3 DNA sequence: TGTGCCAGCAAAGGGGGATGTACCCAAGAAGAGACGCAGTATTTT. Its translation is CASKGGCTQEETQYF.

This clonotype was counted only a few times. The chain recombines TRBV12-3 or TRBV12-4 with TRBJ1-5, with TRBD1 as a possible D gene (6 bases). This CDR3 has 13 amino acids. V was cut by 5 bases and J by 6 bases, with 11 bases left in between. The CDR3 region has the DNA TGTGCCAGCAGTCCCACAGGGAGTCAGCCCCAGCATTTT. It encodes CASSPTGSQPQHF.

The chain uses TRBV6-6 and TRBJ1-2, with 8 positions matching TRBD1. The germline gives CDR1 MNHNY, CDR2 SVGAGI (reference sequence). V was pared by 8 bases and J by 8 bases, with 4 bases of the junction left unmatched. The CDR3 spans 11 residues. CDR3 sequence (DNA): TGTGCCAGCGGACAGGGAGACGGCTACACCTTC. Protein product: CASGQGDGYTF.

The V call is TRBV5-4, the J call TRBJ2-3; TRBD1 matches at 7 bases. CDR1 is SGHNT, CDR2 YYREEE, per germline (reference sequence). V shed 3 bases, J shed 2 bases, and the junction held 6 bases outside the gene matches. The CDR3 sequence is 15 residues long. In DNA, the CDR3 is TGTGCCAGCAGCTGGGGGACAGTTGACACAGATACGCAGTATTTT. This codes for CASSWGTVDTDTQYF.

This clonotype was recorded at least ten times. This rearrangement joins TRBV7-3 to TRBJ2-3; 8 bases are a match to TRBD2. The CDR3 sequence is 15 residues long. Germline CDR1 reads SGHTA; CDR2 reads FQGTGA. V dropped 2 bases and J dropped 8; count of bases not matched to a gene: 9. CDR3 in amino acids: CASSLSSGGRGTQYF. Here the CDR3 DNA reads TGTGCCAGCAGCTTATCGTCGGGGGGGCGGGGTACGCAGTATTTT.

V and J are TRBV13 and TRBJ2-4, with 7 nucleotides matching TRBD2. V shed 5 bases, J shed 1 base, and the junction held 11 bases outside the gene matches. The CDR3 is 17 amino acids. Germline V CDR1 and CDR2: PRHDT, FYEKMQ (reference sequence). The DNA of the CDR3 is TGTGCCAGCAGCCGAAGGAACGGGAGGATGGCCAAAAACATTCAGTACTTC. Encoded protein: CASSRRNGRMAKNIQYF. Complete variable domain (other parts from reference TRBV13 and TRBJ2-4): AAGVIQSPRHLIKEKRETATLKCYPIPRHDTVYWYQQGPGQDPQFLISFYEKMQSDKGSIPDRFSAQQFSDYHSELNMSSLELGDSALYFCASSRRNGRMAKNIQYFGAGTRLSVL.

This clonotype was seen at least ten times. The V gene is TRBV11-2, the J gene TRBJ2-7; D call uncertain. This CDR3 contains 12 residues. V lost 1 base, J lost 5 bases, and 6 bases lay in between. Germline CDR1 reads SGHAT; CDR2 reads FQNNGV. In DNA form, the CDR3 reads TGTGCCAGCAGCTTAGCTTCGAACGAGCAGTACTTC. It encodes CASSLASNEQYF.

This clonotype was counted ten times or more. V is TRBV7-6 and J is TRBJ1-1; 12 bases are a match to TRBD1. The CDR3 consists of 16 residues. The J segment lost 3 bases and the V segment lost 4 bases, leaving 6 bases of the junction unmatched. The germline V gene has CDR1 SGHVS and CDR2 FNYEAQ. The CDR3 loop is CASSSRDRGLHTEAFF. In DNA form, the CDR3 reads TGTGCCAGCAGCTCTCGGGACAGGGGGCTTCACACTGAAGCTTTCTTT.

V gene TRBV27 combines with J gene TRBJ1-1; D ambiguous. CDR3 length: 15 amino acids. V lost 3 bases, J lost 0 bases, and 11 bases lay in between. The germline gives CDR1 MNHEY, CDR2 SMNVEV (reference sequence). CDR3 residues: CASSFVGPMNTEAFF. CDR3 DNA sequence: TGTGCCAGCAGTTTCGTCGGCCCGATGAACACTGAAGCTTTCTTT.

This clonotype was recorded at least ten times. The chain has TRBV19 and TRBJ2-1, with TRBD1 as a possible D gene (6 bases). The V gene lost 1 base and the J gene lost 3 bases, with 10 bases spanning the gap. CDR1 and CDR2 from the germline V gene are LNHDA and SQIVND (reference sequence). The CDR3 runs 15 residues. In nucleotides, the CDR3 is TGTGCCAGTAGTATAGGACAGGCGATCTACAATGAGCAGTTCTTC. Protein: CASSIGQAIYNEQFF.

This clonotype was observed a handful of times. The rearrangement links TRBV24-1 to TRBJ2-1, with a weak D call TRBD2 (6 bases). This CDR3 comprises 14 residues. The germline V gene encodes CDR1 KGHDR and CDR2 SFDVKD. V dropped 4 bases and J dropped 10 bases, with 16 bases sitting between them. The CDR3 loop is CATSDTPGAGEQFF. The CDR3 region has the DNA TGTGCCACCAGTGACACCCCTGGGGCGGGGGAGCAGTTCTTC.